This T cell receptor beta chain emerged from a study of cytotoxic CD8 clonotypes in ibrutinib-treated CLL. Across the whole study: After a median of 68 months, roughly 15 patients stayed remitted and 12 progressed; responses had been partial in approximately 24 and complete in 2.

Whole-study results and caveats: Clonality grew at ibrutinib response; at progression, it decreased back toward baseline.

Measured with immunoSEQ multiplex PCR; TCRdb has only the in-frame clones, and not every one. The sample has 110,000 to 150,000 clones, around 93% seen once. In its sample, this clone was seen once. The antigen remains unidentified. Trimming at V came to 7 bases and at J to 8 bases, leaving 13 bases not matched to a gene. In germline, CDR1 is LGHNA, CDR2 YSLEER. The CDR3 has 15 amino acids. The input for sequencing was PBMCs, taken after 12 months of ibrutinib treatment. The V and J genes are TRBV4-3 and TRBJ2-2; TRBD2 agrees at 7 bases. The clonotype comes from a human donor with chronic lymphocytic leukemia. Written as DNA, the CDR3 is TGCGCCAGCACCCCGGGAGGAGGAGGGGTGGGGGAGCTGTTTTTT. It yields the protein CASTPGGGGVGELFF.